This T cell receptor (beta chain) was identified in a study of blood T cell repertoires in COVID-19. Whole-study context: Sample material is recorded as cDNA or gDNA derived from T cells, B-cell-depleted T cells, or PBMCs.

CDR1 SGHTA and CDR2 FQGNSA come from the germline V gene. The ends lost 5 bases at V and 4 bases at J; junction bases unmatched: 6. The CDR3 has 15 amino acids. Generated by immunoSEQ multiplex PCR, the TCRdb table keeps only in-frame clones and is missing some. The sample comprises about 220,000 clones, 82% of which are singletons, and roughly 5.5% rests with the top ten. Input material: peripheral blood. This clonotype was obtained from a woman in her seventies with COVID-19, enrolled during active disease. The chain joins TRBV7-2 to TRBJ2-2; 8 bases match TRBD1. The CDR3: CASSIDRGVTGELFF. In DNA, the CDR3 is TGTGCCAGCAGCATCGACAGGGGAGTCACCGGGGAGCTGTTTTTT.